This T cell receptor beta chain was obtained from a study of graft-versus-host responses after intestinal transplantation (dated by TCRdb to the early 2020s). Background on the whole study: Recipients received multivisceral, liver-intestinal, or isolated intestinal transplants. Graft-versus-host and host-versus-graft alloreactive T cell clones were tracked in the graft, circulation and bone marrow after intestinal transplantation using bulk TCR-beta CDR3 sequencing. Every recipient was given anti-thymocyte globulin induction, then maintenance tacrolimus and steroids for around three years. A peak of at least 4% donor T cells among recipient peripheral blood mononuclear cells was the definition used for donor T cell macrochimerism. The cohort enrolled 20 to 30 intestinal transplant recipients, one of whom was a retransplant, and a few patients without pretransplant specimens were excluded. To identify alloreactive clones, pre-transplant mixed lymphocyte reaction products were sequenced and compared with unstimulated pre-transplant donor and recipient T cells. Rather than being sequenced by the commercial service, samples from a few later patients were sequenced in-house on an Illumina MiSeq and processed with MiXCR.

The CDR3 runs 11 amino acids, cysteine and phenylalanine included. Only CDR3 DNA is held: 33 bases, read in frame from base 1. Trimming costs V 7 bases and J 4 bases, and their ends lie 6 bases apart. For CDR1 and CDR2, the germline V gene lists MNHNS and SASEGT. The library was obtained by the immunoSEQ multiplex PCR assay. For most patients, genomic DNA was subjected to high-throughput TCR-beta CDR3 sequencing by Adaptive Biotechnologies. As for the original processing: Adaptive's ImmunoSEQ software was the source of the TCR sequencing data for 18 patients, while a few other patients were processed with MiXCR and VDJtools. CDR3 nucleotide sequences shared by donor and recipient were removed because the origin of these sequences could not be assigned. To be classed as alloreactive, a clone needed at least 2-fold expansion over unstimulated cells and a minimum CFSE-low frequency of 0.002% (template counts) or 0.001% (read counts). Clones were considered mappable if detected in sequenced pre-transplant spleen, lymph node, or MLR CFSE-low populations of the donor or recipient. Cumulative frequency of alloreactive clones was calculated as a percentage of all sequences weighted by copy number. Not all clones reach the TCRdb copy of this immuneACCESS table, which keeps in-frame sequences only. Checked studies attribute under half of the gap to unresolved V genes and leave the rest unexplained. V and J calls and clone size follow that table, whereas D and trimming were derived from the DNA. A total of more than 50,000 clones appear in this sample, about 90% of them only once. The biggest ten clones account for roughly 5.5% of the sample.

The paper's findings and limits, for the study overall: The conclusions were limited by the relatively low number and heterogeneity of the intestinal transplant patients. Early after transplant, peak levels of circulating GvH clones were associated with declines in HvG clones. In the allografts of patients with donor T cell macrochimerism, GvH to HvG T cell clonal ratios were high. GvH clones were detected in recipient bone marrow, and some of these GvH clones were observed earlier in ileal mucosa or blood, consistent with an intestinal mucosal origin.

On this clone: This receptor's antigen is unknown. The input lacks base qualities; no much larger clone sits a single base away.

In the first month after transplant, blood samples were collected up to 4 times, and after that at least monthly when available. The receptor's source is a human patient who received an intestinal transplant, so some T cells may come from the graft donor. This sample comprised PBMCs, obtained 662 days after intestinal transplant. The rearrangement joined TRBV6-1 to TRBJ2-3, with no confidently assigned D gene. The nucleotide sequence reads TGTGCCAGCAAGGGCGCAGATACGCAGTATTTT. This yields the protein CASKGADTQYF.